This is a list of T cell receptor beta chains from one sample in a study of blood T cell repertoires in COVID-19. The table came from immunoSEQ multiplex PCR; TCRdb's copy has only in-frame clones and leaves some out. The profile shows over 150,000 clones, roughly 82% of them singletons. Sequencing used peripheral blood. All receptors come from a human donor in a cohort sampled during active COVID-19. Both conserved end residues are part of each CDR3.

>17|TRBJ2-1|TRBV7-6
CASSLALPSGSPDEQFF
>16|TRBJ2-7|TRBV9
CASSITGTSGRNEQYF
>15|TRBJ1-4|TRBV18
CASSSRRGDNEKLFF
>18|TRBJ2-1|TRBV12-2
CASPFHAYLSFNGDEQFF
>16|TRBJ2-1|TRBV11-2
CASSTRLAGSYNEQFF
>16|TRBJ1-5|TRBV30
CAWSVMGAESNQPQHF
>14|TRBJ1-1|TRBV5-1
CASRLTTGNTEAFF
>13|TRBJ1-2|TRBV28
CASSPRGRYGYTF
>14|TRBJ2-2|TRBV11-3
CASSLGQGHGELFF
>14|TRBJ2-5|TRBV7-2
CASSSGGVKETQYF
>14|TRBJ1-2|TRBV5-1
CASRVTGAGYGYTF
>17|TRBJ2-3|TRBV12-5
CAIVRSRTSGSGDTQYF
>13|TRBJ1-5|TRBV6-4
CASSGQWGWPQHF
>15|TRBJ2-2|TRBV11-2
CASSLIATATGELFF
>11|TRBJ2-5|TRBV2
CASRQQNPQYF
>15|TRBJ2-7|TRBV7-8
CASSLDSSRAVEQYF
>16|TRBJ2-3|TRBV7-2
CASSIRTSGSSDTQYF
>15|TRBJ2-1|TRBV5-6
CASSFLTSGYNEQFF
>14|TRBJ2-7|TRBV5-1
CASSSGTGAYEQYF
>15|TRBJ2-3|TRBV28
CASRDRESYTDTQYF
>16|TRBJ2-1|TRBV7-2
CASSSPGDRGGNEQFF
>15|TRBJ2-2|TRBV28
CASSPGTSGTGELFF
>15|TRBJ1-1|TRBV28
CASSPGHTLNTEAFF
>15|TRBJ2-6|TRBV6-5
CASETGSSGANVLTF
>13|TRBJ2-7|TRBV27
CASSLRTAYEQYF
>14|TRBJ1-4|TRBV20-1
CSASFEGQSEKLFF
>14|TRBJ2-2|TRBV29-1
CSVGSGRGTGELFF
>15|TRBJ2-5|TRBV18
CASSPSTGGQETQYF
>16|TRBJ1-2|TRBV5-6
CASSLGRTGAWYGYTF